A single count supports the clone carrying this T cell receptor (beta chain). This record comes from a study of blood T cell repertoires in COVID-19. For the study at large: Whether acute or convalescent, the COVID-19 samples came from the United States, Italy and Spain. T cells, B-cell-depleted T cells, or PBMCs provided the cDNA or gDNA that served as material.

In the study's own analysis: Amplifying reference gene primers gave estimates of nucleated cell counts. The method was immunoSEQ multiplex PCR; TCRdb's version includes in-frame clones alone and lacks a portion of them. V, J and clone size are those of that table, while D and trimming were read from the DNA. The sample holds 150,000 to 200,000 clones, roughly 91% seen once. The V gene's germline CDR1 is LNHDA and CDR2 SQIVND (reference sequence). This CDR3 has 13 residues. Trimming stripped 5 bases from V and 0 bases from J, with 8 bases between. The genes are TRBV19 and TRBJ2-7; no clear D. The source material was peripheral blood. The clonotype originates from a middle-aged man with active or convalescent COVID-19. The CDR3 nucleotides read TGTGCCAGTAGTCCTTGGGCCTCCTACGAGCAGTACTTC. Translated: CASSPWASYEQYF. The variable domain in full, with the rest retrieved from reference TRBV19 and TRBJ2-7, is DGGITQSPKYLFRKEGQNVTLSCEQNLNHDAMYWYRQDPGQGLRLIYYSQIVNDFQKGDIAEGYSVSREKKESFPLTVTSAQKNPTAFYLCASSPWASYEQYFGPGTRLTVT.